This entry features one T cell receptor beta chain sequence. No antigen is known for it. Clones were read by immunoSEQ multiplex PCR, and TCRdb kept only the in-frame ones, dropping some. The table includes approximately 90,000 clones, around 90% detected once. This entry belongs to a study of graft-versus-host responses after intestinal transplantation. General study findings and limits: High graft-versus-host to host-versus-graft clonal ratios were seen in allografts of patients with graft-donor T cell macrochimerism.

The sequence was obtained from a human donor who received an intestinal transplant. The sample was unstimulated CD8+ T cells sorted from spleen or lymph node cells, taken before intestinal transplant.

CDR3 protein: CASSLLAGELFF. The CDR3 DNA reads as TGTGCCAGCAGTTTATTGGCCGGGGAGCTGTTTTTT. The chain combines TRBV27 with TRBJ2-2, with D unclear. The CDR3 sequence is 12 residues long. V was cut by 1 base and J by 6 bases, with 3 bases left in between. CDR1 MNHEY and CDR2 SMNVEV come from the germline V gene (reference sequence).